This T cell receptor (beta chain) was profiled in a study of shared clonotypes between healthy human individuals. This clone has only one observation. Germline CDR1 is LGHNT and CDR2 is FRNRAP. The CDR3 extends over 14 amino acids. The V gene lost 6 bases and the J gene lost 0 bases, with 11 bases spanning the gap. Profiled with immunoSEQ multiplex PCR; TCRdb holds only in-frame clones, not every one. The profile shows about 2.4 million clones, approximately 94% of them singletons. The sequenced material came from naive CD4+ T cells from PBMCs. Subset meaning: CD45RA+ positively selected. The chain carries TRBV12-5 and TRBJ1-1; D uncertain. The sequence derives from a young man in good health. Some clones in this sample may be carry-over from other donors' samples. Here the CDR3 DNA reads TGTGCTAGTGGGACTACTGGTGTGAACACTGAAGCTTTCTTT. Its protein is CASGTTGVNTEAFF.